Below, 14 T cell receptor beta chains from the same sample are listed, as sequenced in a study of T cells in Graves' hyperthyroidism and ophthalmopathy. RNA transcripts provided the source from which TCR beta CDR3 regions were amplified. First-round RT-PCR targeting the TCR CDR3 was performed with the HTBI primer set. TCRdb itself ran the multiplex PCR reads through MiXCR, one entry per CDR3 protein. The profile shows about 710,000 distinct CDR3 sequences, 15% to 20% of them singletons. The source material was blood. Receptors originate from a man younger than 30 with Graves' hyperthyroidism.

The chain recombines TRBV20-1 with TRBJ2-2, with D possibly TRBD1 on 7 matching bases. Deletions cut 0 bases from V and 2 bases from J, with 13 bases between. The CDR3 sequence is 16 residues long. Germline lookup yields CDR1 DFQATT and CDR2 SNEGSKA (reference sequence). CDR3 in DNA: TGCAGTGCTAGAGACAGGGGGGAAGTTAACACCGGGGAGCTGTTTTTT. It translates to CSARDRGEVNTGELFF.

The chain employs TRBV6-5 and TRBJ2-1; a weak D match, TRBD1 (5 bases). Germline assignment: CDR1 MNHEY and CDR2 SVGAGI. Between the trimmed V and J ends, which lost 2 bases and 1 base, there was a span of 9 bases. CDR3 size: 15 residues. The CDR3 reads CASSYRQYSYNEQFF. The CDR3 DNA follows: TGTGCCAGCAGTTACAGACAGTATTCCTACAATGAGCAGTTCTTC.

This clonotype turned up a few times. This chain links TRBV5-6 with TRBJ2-7, with TRBD2 matching over 12 bases. This CDR3 is 17 amino acids long. Trimming took 3 bases from V and 1 from J; bases not matched to a gene: 8. From germline, CDR1 is SGHDT and CDR2 YYEEEE. The CDR3 DNA follows: TGTGCCAGCAGCTCATACCGACTAGCGGGAGATTCCTACGAGCAGTACTTC. It is translated as CASSSYRLAGDSYEQYF.

This clonotype was observed at least ten times. J is TRBJ2-2 and V is TRBV12-3 or TRBV12-4; weak D call: TRBD2 (6 bases). The CDR3 has 15 residues. The germline V and J ends were trimmed by 2 bases and 2 bases, with 9 bases remaining between them. The CDR3, as DNA: TGTGCCAGCAGTTTAAACGGGGGAAACACCGGGGAGCTGTTTTTT. It translates to CASSLNGGNTGELFF.

In this sample, this clonotype turned up many times. The chain couples TRBV2 to TRBJ1-1; no clear D. Germline V gives CDR1 SNHLY, CDR2 FYNNEI. Trimming left V 3 bases short and J 1 base short, with 9 bases between. This CDR3 region has 14 residues. Written as DNA, the CDR3 is TGTGCCAGCAGTGAGGCAGTAAGGAACACTGAAGCTTTCTTT. Its translation is CASSEAVRNTEAFF.

This clonotype was seen a few times. The chain couples TRBV6-1 to TRBJ2-1, with TRBD2 identical over 11 bases. Germline assignment: CDR1 MNHNS and CDR2 SASEGT. The V segment lost 7 bases and the J segment 0 bases; nucleotides outside the gene matches: 5. This CDR3 has 16 residues. The CDR3 coding sequence is TGTGCCAGCACTGTAGCGGGAGGGAGCTCCTACAATGAGCAGTTCTTC. It encodes CASTVAGGSSYNEQFF.

This clonotype was counted only a few times. V and J are TRBV7-9 and TRBJ2-7; TRBD1 matches 10 bases. After removal of 5 bases from V and 6 bases from J, the junction contained 10 bases not matched to a gene. The germline V gene encodes CDR1 SEHNR and CDR2 FQNEAQ (reference sequence). The CDR3 contains 15 residues. The DNA of the CDR3 is TGTGCCAGCAGCCCATCGGACAGGGGGTGGAGCGAGCAGTACTTC. Residues: CASSPSDRGWSEQYF.

The table lists this clonotype with a few counts. The V gene is TRBV20-1, the J gene TRBJ1-4, with D perhaps matching TRBD1 (5 bases). The germline gives CDR1 DFQATT, CDR2 SNEGSKA (reference sequence). Deletions cut 5 bases from V and 4 bases from J, with 17 bases between. The CDR3 spans 15 residues. CDR3: CSAPDGHDYNEKLFF. The CDR3 bases are TGCAGTGCTCCCGACGGACACGATTATAATGAAAAACTGTTTTTT.

This clonotype came up a few times. The genes are TRBV20-1 and TRBJ1-4; tentatively, D is TRBD1 (6 bases). The CDR3 length is 13 residues. CDR1 is DFQATT, CDR2 SNEGSKA, per germline (reference sequence). The V and J ends lost 7 bases and 4 bases respectively, with 13 bases between them. CDR3 nucleotides: TGCAGTGTACCCCGGGACAATAATGAAAAACTGTTTTTT. Its translation: CSVPRDNNEKLFF.

This clonotype was counted between two and nine times. V is TRBV12-3 or TRBV12-4 and J is TRBJ1-2; the D is unclear. The CDR3 sequence is 15 residues long. V was clipped by 3 bases and J by 4 bases, with 15 bases between them. DNA for the CDR3: TGTGCCAGCAGTTTGAGCCGGATTTGGACCTATGGCTACACCTTC. Its protein product is CASSLSRIWTYGYTF.

The chain is built from TRBV19 and TRBJ2-1, with unresolved D. CDR3 size: 13 residues. Looked up from germline, CDR1 is LNHDA and CDR2 is SQIVND (reference sequence). Between the trimmed V and J ends, which lost 7 bases and 3 bases, there was a span of 10 bases. The chain's CDR3 is CASIADNYNEQFF. As DNA, the CDR3 is TGTGCCAGTATAGCCGACAACTACAATGAGCAGTTCTTC. Supplemented by reference TRBV19 and TRBJ2-1, the full variable domain reads DGGITQSPKYLFRKEGQNVTLSCEQNLNHDAMYWYRQDPGQGLRLIYYSQIVNDFQKGDIAEGYSVSREKKESFPLTVTSAQKNPTAFYLCASIADNYNEQFFGPGTRLTVL.

Points on this clonotype: A much more abundant neighbour one base away suggests this may be a read error. Lacking the conserved final phenylalanine or tryptophan, this CDR3 likely reflects a read error. The chain employs TRBV11-1 and TRBJ2-7, with 9 bases that match TRBD2. This CDR3 has 16 amino acids. V gave up 5 bases and J gave up 3 bases; unmatched junction bases: 11. Germline CDR1 and CDR2: SGHAT and FQDESV (reference sequence). The CDR3, as DNA: TGTGCCAGCAGCCAACCGGGACTAGCTAACGACTACGAGCAGTACCTC. Protein sequence: CASSQPGLANDYEQYL.

This clonotype has at least ten counts. The V gene is TRBV10-3, the J gene TRBJ2-7; 7 nucleotides align to TRBD1. Trimming took 3 bases from V and 4 from J; bases not matched to a gene: 3. The CDR3 consists of 13 residues. CDR1 and CDR2 (germline): ENHRY, SYGVKD. Here the CDR3 DNA reads TGTGCCATCAGTGAAGACAGGGCGTACGAGCAGTACTTC. Its protein product is CAISEDRAYEQYF.

J is TRBJ2-7 and V is TRBV30; D is uncertain. This CDR3 comprises 14 residues. CDR1 is GTSNPN, CDR2 SVGIG, per germline (reference sequence). Trimming stripped 6 bases from V and 3 bases from J, with 18 bases between. The DNA of the CDR3 is TGTGCCTGTACAGAAGGGATTCCCGTCTACGAGCAGTACTTC. Its protein is CACTEGIPVYEQYF.